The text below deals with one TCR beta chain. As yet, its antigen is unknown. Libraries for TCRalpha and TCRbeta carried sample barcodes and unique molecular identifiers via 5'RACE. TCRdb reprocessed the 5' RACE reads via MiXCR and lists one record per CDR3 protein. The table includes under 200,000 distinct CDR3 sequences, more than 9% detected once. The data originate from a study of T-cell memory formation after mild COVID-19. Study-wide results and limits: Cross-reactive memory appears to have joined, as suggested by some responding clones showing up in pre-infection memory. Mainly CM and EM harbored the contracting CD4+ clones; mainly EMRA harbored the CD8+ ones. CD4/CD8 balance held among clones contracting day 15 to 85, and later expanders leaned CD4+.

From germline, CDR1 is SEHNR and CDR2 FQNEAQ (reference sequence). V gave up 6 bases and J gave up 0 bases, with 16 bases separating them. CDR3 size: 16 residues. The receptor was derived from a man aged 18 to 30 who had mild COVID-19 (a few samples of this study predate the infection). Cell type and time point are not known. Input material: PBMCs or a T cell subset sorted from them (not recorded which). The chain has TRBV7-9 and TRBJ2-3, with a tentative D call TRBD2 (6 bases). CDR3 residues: CASSYRLEGSTDTQYF. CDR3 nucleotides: TGTGCCAGCAGTTACAGACTGGAGGGAAGCACAGATACGCAGTATTTT.